The T cell receptor beta chain under discussion was sequenced for a study of memory CD4+ T cells and cytomegalovirus serostatus. Data came from immunoSEQ multiplex PCR; TCRdb stores just in-frame clones and leaves some out. The table includes tens of thousands of clones, 78% detected once. Single viable CD3+CD4+CD8-CD45RO+ cells were sorted as the memory CD4+ T cells. The V gene lost 2 bases and the J gene lost 7 bases, with 12 bases spanning the gap. This CDR3 spans 13 amino acids. Looked up from germline, CDR1 is GTSNPN and CDR2 is SVGIG (reference sequence). The specimen sequenced was memory CD4+ T cells from blood. The receptor was derived from an adult in good health and CMV-seronegative. V usage is TRBV30 and J usage is TRBJ1-5, with D possibly TRBD1 on 5 matching bases. CDR3 DNA sequence: TGTGCCTGGAGTTCGGGGACTAGCCAGCCCCAGCATTTT. Protein sequence: CAWSSGTSQPQHF.